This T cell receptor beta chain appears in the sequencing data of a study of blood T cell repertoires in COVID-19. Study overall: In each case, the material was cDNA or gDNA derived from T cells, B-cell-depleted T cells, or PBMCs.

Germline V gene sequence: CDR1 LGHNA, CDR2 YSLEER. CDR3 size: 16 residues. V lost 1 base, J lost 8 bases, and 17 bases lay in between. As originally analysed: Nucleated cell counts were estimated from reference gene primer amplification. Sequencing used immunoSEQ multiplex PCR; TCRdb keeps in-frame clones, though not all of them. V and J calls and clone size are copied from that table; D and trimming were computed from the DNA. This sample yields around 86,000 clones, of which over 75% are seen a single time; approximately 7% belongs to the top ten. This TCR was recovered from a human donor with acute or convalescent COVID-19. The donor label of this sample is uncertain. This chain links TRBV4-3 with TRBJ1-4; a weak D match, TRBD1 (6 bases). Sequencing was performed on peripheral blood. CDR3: CASSQVGAGSIEKLFF. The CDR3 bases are TGCGCCAGCAGCCAAGTGGGGGCGGGCTCCATCGAAAAACTGTTTTTT.